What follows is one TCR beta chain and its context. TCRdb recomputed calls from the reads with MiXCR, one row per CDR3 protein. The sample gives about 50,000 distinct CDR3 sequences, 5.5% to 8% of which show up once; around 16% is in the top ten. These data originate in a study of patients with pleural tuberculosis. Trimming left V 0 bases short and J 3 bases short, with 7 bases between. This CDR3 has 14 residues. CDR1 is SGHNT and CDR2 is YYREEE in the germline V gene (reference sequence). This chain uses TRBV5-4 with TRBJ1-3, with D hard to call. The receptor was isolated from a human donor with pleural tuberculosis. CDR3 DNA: TGTGCCAGCAGCTTGGCGGGTGGTGGAAACACCATATATTTT. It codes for CASSLAGGGNTIYF. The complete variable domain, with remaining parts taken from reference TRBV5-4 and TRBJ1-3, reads ETGVTQSPTHLIKTRGQQVTLRCSSQSGHNTVSWYQQALGQGPQFIFQYYREEENGRGNFPPRFSGLQFPNYSSELNVNALELDDSALYLCASSLAGGGNTIYFGEGSWLTVV.